Shown below are 26 T cell receptor beta chains from a single sample sequenced in a study of blood T cells in healthy people across ages. The second PCR ran 7 to 11 cycles with a sample-barcoded 5' primer and J-beta primers. TCRdb fed the 5' RACE reads into MiXCR, producing one record per CDR3 protein. Of 700,000 or so distinct CDR3 sequences in the sample, approximately 22% are singletons; the top ten hold around 22%. What was sequenced was blood. The receptors derive from a man between 65 and 80 years old in good health.

This chain connects TRBV7-2 to TRBJ2-5, with D uncertain. The V gene's germline CDR1 is SGHTA and CDR2 FQGNSA. Trimming stripped 4 bases from V and 5 bases from J, with 17 bases between. The CDR3 is made up of 15 amino acids. CDR3 loop: CASSSKVLVSETQYF. The CDR3 DNA sequence: TGTGCCAGCAGCTCCAAGGTTCTAGTCTCGGAGACCCAGTACTTC.

The chain has TRBV18 and TRBJ2-4; maybe TRBD2 (6 bases). Germline values: CDR1 KGHSH, CDR2 LQKENI. There are 16 residues in the CDR3. Trimming shortened V by 2 bases and J by 0 bases, and 11 bases separated the two germline ends. This CDR3 reads CASSPSREKAKNIQYF. The CDR3 DNA reads as TGTGCCAGCTCACCAAGCCGGGAGAAAGCCAAAAACATTCAGTACTTC.

The chain links TRBV2 to TRBJ2-3; unclear D gene. The V gene lost 3 bases and the J gene lost 0 bases, with 10 bases spanning the gap. Germline V gives CDR1 SNHLY, CDR2 FYNNEI. This CDR3 spans 15 amino acids. CDR3 nucleotide sequence: TGTGCCAGCAGTGAGGTACGCGCTAGCACAGATACGCAGTATTTT. The encoded protein is CASSEVRASTDTQYF.

The rearrangement links TRBV5-1 to TRBJ2-7; D might be TRBD2 (6 bases). This CDR3 contains 14 residues. V was shortened by 4 bases and J by 4 bases, with 15 bases between the two germline ends. Germline V gene data show CDR1 as SGHRS and CDR2 as YFSETQ. CDR3 protein: CASSLEGLGYEQYV. CDR3 coding DNA: TGCGCCAGCAGCCTGGAGGGACTCGGATACGAGCAGTACGTC.

This clonotype has only a few counts. The rearrangement links TRBV5-6 to TRBJ1-2; D is uncertain. The CDR3 loop spans 13 amino acids. Trimming pared 2 bases from V and 5 bases from J, leaving 10 bases between. In germline, CDR1 is SGHDT, CDR2 YYEEEE. CDR3 in amino acids: CASSFELLYGYTF. CDR3 DNA: TGTGCCAGCAGCTTCGAGCTGTTATATGGCTACACCTTC.

This clonotype was recorded a few times. This chain connects TRBV20-1 to TRBJ2-5; TRBD2 aligns across 10 bases. J gave up 4 bases and V 6 bases, and 14 bases lay outside the gene matches. CDR3 length: 16 residues. Germline V gene data show CDR1 as DFQATT and CDR2 as SNEGSKA (reference sequence). The CDR3 loop is CSAIPALAGVLETQYF. In DNA, the CDR3 is TGCAGTGCGATCCCCGCGCTAGCGGGAGTTCTAGAGACCCAGTACTTC.

In its sample, this clonotype was seen a few times. This chain joins TRBV6-6 and TRBJ1-6, with a possible D match to TRBD1 (5 bases). The CDR3 runs 13 residues. V lost 5 bases and J lost 12, with 14 bases in between. The germline V gene has CDR1 MNHNY and CDR2 SVGAGI (reference sequence). The CDR3 DNA reads TGTGCCAGCAGTAACCTTGGGGACCAACCCCTCCACTTT. It translates to CASSNLGDQPLHF.

The chain employs TRBV9 and TRBJ2-3; D is possibly TRBD2 (5 bases). Germline values: CDR1 SGDLS, CDR2 YYNGEE. CDR3 length: 16 amino acids. Trimming removed 3 bases at V and 1 base at J, with 15 bases between. The CDR3 nucleotides are TGTGCCAGCAGCGAACCTAGCAGGATAGGCACAGATACGCAGTATTTT. As protein: CASSEPSRIGTDTQYF.

This clonotype occurred a few times. The chain uses TRBV20-1 and TRBJ2-4; no clear D gene. Trimming shortened V by 7 bases and J by 0 bases, and 10 bases separated the two germline ends. Germline CDR1 and CDR2: DFQATT and SNEGSKA (reference sequence). The CDR3 is made up of 13 amino acids. CDR3 DNA: TGCAGTGGGGCGGTTTTAGCCAAAAACATTCAGTACTTC. Its translation is CSGAVLAKNIQYF.

This clonotype was seen only a few times. The V call is TRBV29-1, the J call TRBJ2-5; D is ambiguous. The germline V gene encodes CDR1 SQVTM and CDR2 ANQGSEA. This CDR3 has 14 amino acids. Trimming removed 2 bases at V and 2 bases at J, with 12 bases between. CDR3 amino acids: CSVEKASAQETQYF. The CDR3 nucleotides are TGCAGCGTTGAAAAGGCCTCAGCACAAGAGACCCAGTACTTC.

This chain uses TRBV19 with TRBJ2-1; D may be TRBD2 (5 bases). TRBJ2-7 matches the DNA end more closely, so the J call is doubtful. This CDR3 comprises 15 residues. Germline V gives CDR1 LNHDA, CDR2 SQIVND (reference sequence). In nucleotides, the CDR3 is TGTGCCAGTAGTCCCGATCGAGGGCGCGCCTACGAGCAGTACTTC. Encoded protein: CASSPDRGRAYEQYF.

This clonotype turned up a few times. CDR3 sequence reads: CASSPRTGGMGFYNSPLHF. For the CDR3, the DNA is TGCGCCAGCAGCCCCAGGACAGGGGGTATGGGATTTTATAATTCACCCCTCCACTTT. The rearrangement joins TRBV5-1 to TRBJ1-6; 10 bases agree with TRBD1. Trimming cost V 4 bases and J 4 bases; bases outside gene matches: 14. Germline V lookup: CDR1 SGHRS, CDR2 YFSETQ. The CDR3 has 19 amino acids.

The chain carries TRBV18 and TRBJ1-1; D gene unclear. The CDR3 contains 13 residues. The germline V gene encodes CDR1 KGHSH and CDR2 LQKENI. Trimming took off 3 bases at V and 4 bases at J, with 9 bases between the two ends. CDR3 nucleotide sequence: TGTGCCAGCTCACCTTACAGCGTCACTGAAGCTTTCTTT. Translated, it gives CASSPYSVTEAFF.

Only a few counts were recorded for this clonotype. The V gene is TRBV4-2, the J gene TRBJ2-1; D uncertain. V was clipped by 4 bases and J by 12 bases, with 19 bases between them. CDR1 and CDR2 from the germline V gene are LGHNA and YNFKEQ. The CDR3 loop spans 14 amino acids. CDR3 bases: TGTGCCAGCAGCCCGGGCTGGGAATCCCCGGGGCAGTTCTTC. This translates into CASSPGWESPGQFF.

V gene TRBV6-2 or TRBV6-3 combines with J gene TRBJ2-1; 7 bases map to TRBD1. The junction had 6 bases not matched to a gene; V was cut back by 6 bases and J by 7 bases. The CDR3 contains 13 residues. The germline CDR1 and CDR2 sequences are MNHEY and SVGEGT. CDR3 sequence: CASRSTGVNEQFF. CDR3 in DNA: TGTGCCAGCAGATCTACAGGGGTTAATGAGCAGTTCTTC.

This clonotype has more than one count but fewer than ten. This chain joins TRBV20-1 and TRBJ2-7; the match to TRBD2 covers 12 bases. The trim removed 6 bases at V and 3 bases at J, leaving 6 bases unmatched. The CDR3 is made up of 14 amino acids. Germline CDR1 reads DFQATT; CDR2 reads SNEGSKA (reference sequence). CDR3 loop: CSADLAGGHYEQYF. As DNA, the CDR3 is TGCAGTGCAGACCTAGCGGGGGGGCACTACGAGCAGTACTTC.

This clonotype was observed a handful of times. The gene calls are TRBV9 and TRBJ1-1, with D perhaps matching TRBD1 (6 bases). V was trimmed by 2 bases and J by 4 bases, leaving 9 bases between them. The CDR3 runs 13 residues. Germline values: CDR1 SGDLS, CDR2 YYNGEE. DNA for the CDR3: TGTGCCAGCAGCGTTGGGGGGCTCACTGAAGCTTTCTTT. It codes for CASSVGGLTEAFF.

This clonotype was observed a handful of times. The chain employs TRBV29-1 and TRBJ1-6, with 11 bases matching TRBD1. With 4 bases clipped from V and 8 bases from J, the junction kept 1 base outside the gene matches. Germline assignment: CDR1 SQVTM and CDR2 ANQGSEA. This CDR3 spans 13 amino acids. The CDR3 DNA is TGCAGCGTTGCGGGACAGGGGGATTCACCCCTCCACTTT. Amino acids: CSVAGQGDSPLHF. Based on the CDR3 plus reference TRBV29-1 and TRBJ1-6, the full variable domain is SAVISQKPSRDICQRGTSLTIQCQVDSQVTMMFWYRQQPGQSLTLIATANQGSEATYESGFVIDKFPISRPNLTFSTLTVSNMSPEDSSIYLCSVAGQGDSPLHFGNGTRLTVT.

As concerns this clonotype: At one end the junction does not follow the germline gene, possibly because of a read error. The V and J genes are TRBV24-1 and TRBJ1-2; no clear D. CDR1 is KGHDR, CDR2 SFDVKD, per germline. There are 15 residues in the CDR3. This CDR3 is CATSELPGLGYGYTF. The CDR3 nucleotides read TGTGCCACCAGTGAGCTACCCGGGCTGGGCTATGGCTACACTTTC.

At least ten counts were recorded for this clonotype. CDR3 loop: CASSPDPGDQPQHF. The CDR3 nucleotides are TGCGCCAGCAGCCCGGACCCGGGGGATCAGCCCCAGCATTTT. J is TRBJ1-5 and V is TRBV5-1; tentative D call: TRBD1 (5 bases). The germline CDR1 and CDR2 sequences are SGHRS and YFSETQ. This CDR3 is 14 amino acids long. V lost 4 bases and J 5 bases, leaving 13 bases between the germline ends.

This chain uses TRBV6-6 with TRBJ1-1, with D tentatively TRBD1 (5 bases). V lost 7 bases to trimming and J lost 4 bases, with 16 bases between them. The CDR3 has 14 residues. From germline, CDR1 is MNHNY and CDR2 SVGAGI (reference sequence). The CDR3 loop reads CASIRKGMSTEAFF. CDR3 in DNA: TGTGCCAGCATCCGGAAGGGGATGAGCACTGAAGCTTTCTTT.

This clonotype was counted a few times. The genes are TRBV2 and TRBJ2-3; the D is unclear. Germline loops: CDR1 SNHLY, CDR2 FYNNEI. CDR3 length equals 16 residues. V lost 3 bases and J 3 bases, leaving 16 bases between the germline ends. This chain's CDR3 is CASSDRNSSRTDTQYF. The CDR3 coding sequence is TGTGCCAGCAGTGACCGGAACAGTTCGAGGACAGATACGCAGTATTTT. The full variable domain, in which reference TRBV2 and TRBJ2-3 provide the parts outside the CDR3, is EPEVTQTPSHQVTQMGQEVILRCVPISNHLYFYWYRQILGQKVEFLVSFYNNEISEKSEIFDDQFSVERPDGSNFTLKIRSTKLEDSAMYFCASSDRNSSRTDTQYFGPGTRLTVL.

The chain carries TRBV12-3 or TRBV12-4 and TRBJ1-4; D uncertain. The CDR3 has 17 amino acids. V shed 6 bases and J shed 5 bases, with 22 bases lying between them. The CDR3 protein is CASRYSQPGRQNEKLFF. In nucleotides, the CDR3 is TGTGCCAGCAGGTACAGCCAACCGGGCCGTCAAAATGAAAAACTGTTTTTT.

V and J are TRBV13 and TRBJ2-7, with TRBD2 identical over 15 bases. The end of the DNA fits TRBJ2-5 better, so the J call may be wrong. The CDR3 sequence is 16 residues long. The germline V gene has CDR1 PRHDT and CDR2 FYEKMQ (reference sequence). DNA for the CDR3: TGTGCCAGCAGACGTTGGACTAGCGGGAGGGAAGAGACCCAGTACTTC. As protein: CASRRWTSGREETQYF.

The rearrangement joins TRBV10-3 to TRBJ2-7; D is perhaps TRBD1 (7 bases). Between the trimmed V and J ends, which lost 3 bases and 0 bases, there was a span of 12 bases. The germline gives CDR1 ENHRY, CDR2 SYGVKD. This CDR3 contains 15 residues. The CDR3 loop is CAISDGGQRSYEQYF. The CDR3 bases are TGTGCCATCAGTGACGGGGGACAGCGCTCCTACGAGCAGTACTTC.

The V call is TRBV29-1, the J call TRBJ2-5; D is undetermined. V lost 2 bases, J lost 1 base, and 5 bases lay in between. The CDR3 is 12 residues long. Germline CDR1 and CDR2: SQVTM and ANQGSEA. Here the CDR3 DNA reads TGCAGCGTTGAATCAGTCCAAGAGACCCAGTACTTC. This sequence encodes CSVESVQETQYF.